This is a list of T cell receptor beta chains from one sample in a study of T-cell memory formation after mild COVID-19. TCRdb re-called the 5' RACE reads through MiXCR, storing one row per CDR3 protein. This repertoire shows just over 200,000 distinct CDR3 sequences, 9% to 10% found once; its top ten account for 3.5% to 4%. What was sequenced was PBMCs or a T cell subset sorted from them (not recorded which). The origin of the receptors is a man younger than 30 who had mild COVID-19 (a few samples of this study predate the infection). Cell type and time point are not known. CDR3s leave out the opening cysteine and the closing phenylalanine or tryptophan.

TRBV20-1	TRBJ2-5	SASPRGATWETQY
TRBV4-3	TRBJ2-3	ASSQAARPSTDTQY
TRBV28	TRBJ1-6	ASRLDRTPTHNSPLH
TRBV6-5	TRBJ1-1	ASSSRAVNTEAF
TRBV18	TRBJ1-5	ASSPGADQPQH
TRBV3-1	TRBJ2-3	ASSQDKPTQY
TRBV7-2	TRBJ1-2	ASSLGGGEYYGYT
TRBV29-1	TRBJ1-1	SVGQQGEMNTEAF
TRBV5-1	TRBJ2-1	ASSLAPQGSVDEQF
TRBV27	TRBJ2-4	ASRPHFSGGIQY
TRBV4-1	TRBJ2-6	ASSQDRAQGGAGANVLT
TRBV4-3	TRBJ2-1	ASSQFSGGESREQF
TRBV18	TRBJ1-2	ASSPRGRYGYT
TRBV5-1	TRBJ1-1	ASSLFGTNTEAF
TRBV3-1	TRBJ1-2	ASSSPSGVGYT
TRBV5-1	TRBJ1-3	ASSDLGVGNTIY
TRBV4-3	TRBJ2-3	ASSPGVADTQY
TRBV5-5	TRBJ2-7	ASSLGLAGGKISYEQY
TRBV3-1	TRBJ1-1	ASSQNGGRGTEAF
TRBV5-1	TRBJ2-1	ASSLAGGQGINEQF
TRBV5-1	TRBJ1-4	ASSPGNRANEKLF
TRBV5-1	TRBJ2-5	ASSPHAPGRPQETQY
TRBV24-1	TRBJ1-2	ATSDPWHGYT
TRBV10-3	TRBJ2-7	AINYRPSSYEQY
TRBV20-1	TRBJ1-1	SGGQGGGTEAF
TRBV7-8	TRBJ2-3	ASSHRRDYVTDTQY
TRBV2	TRBJ2-2	ASLPRGAQSNTGELF
TRBV7-9	TRBJ2-1	ASSLGGVLNYNEQF
TRBV12-3/TRBV12-4	TRBJ1-1	ASSFGSIDRDTEAF
TRBV10-3	TRBJ1-2	AISENPNYGYT
TRBV7-6	TRBJ2-3	ASSPVSDTQY
TRBV29-1	TRBJ1-4	SANVGGRNEKLF